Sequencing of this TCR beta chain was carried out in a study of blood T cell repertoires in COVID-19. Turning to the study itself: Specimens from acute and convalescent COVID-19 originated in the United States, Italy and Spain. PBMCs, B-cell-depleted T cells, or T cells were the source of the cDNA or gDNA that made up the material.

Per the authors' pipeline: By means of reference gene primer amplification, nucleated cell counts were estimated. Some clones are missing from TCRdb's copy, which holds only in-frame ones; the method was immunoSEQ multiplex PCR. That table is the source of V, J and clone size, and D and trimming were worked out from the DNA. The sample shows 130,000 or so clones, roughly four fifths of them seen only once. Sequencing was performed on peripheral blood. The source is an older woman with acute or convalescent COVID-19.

CDR3 in DNA: TGCGCCAGCGGCTCGGATGGGGGCGACACTGAAGCTTTCTTT. Its protein is CASGSDGGDTEAFF. The chain is built from TRBV5-1 and TRBJ1-1, with D perhaps TRBD1 (6 bases). CDR3 size: 14 residues. V was pared by 7 bases and J by 3 bases, with 16 bases between. CDR1 is SGHRS, CDR2 YFSETQ, per germline. Based on the CDR3 plus reference TRBV5-1 and TRBJ1-1, the full variable domain is KAGVTQTPRYLIKTRGQQVTLSCSPISGHRSVSWYQQTPGQGLQFLFEYFSETQRNKGNFPGRFSGRQFSNSRSEMNVSTLELGDSALYLCASGSDGGDTEAFFGQGTRLTVV.